This T cell receptor (beta chain) was identified in a study of cytomegalovirus exposure and HLA in healthy donors. Study details: One earlier analysis, a look at 180 million or so T cells, found more than 100 million unique TCR beta sequences. Study-wide findings and caveats: According to reports, the classifier identified cytomegalovirus status with high specificity and sensitivity.

The PCR used 60 Vbeta and 13 Jbeta primers. The assay was immunoSEQ multiplex PCR, and TCRdb's table has in-frame clones only and misses some. Here the sample spans 150,000 to 200,000 clones, approximately 80% being singletons. As for the donors, each was a healthy bone marrow donor. As for this clone: Its antigen is currently unknown.

Germline CDR1 and CDR2: SEHNR and FQNEAQ (reference sequence). The ends lost 5 bases at V and 0 bases at J; junction bases unmatched: 8. The length of the CDR3 is 17 residues. Sequencing was performed on PBMCs. This receptor was taken from a boy aged 5-17 years in good health and CMV-seronegative. The chain recombines TRBV7-9 with TRBJ2-3; TRBD2 aligns across 10 bases. CDR3 sequence reads: CASSHQLAGLSTDTQYF. Here the CDR3 DNA reads TGTGCCAGCAGCCATCAACTAGCGGGGCTTAGCACAGATACGCAGTATTTT.